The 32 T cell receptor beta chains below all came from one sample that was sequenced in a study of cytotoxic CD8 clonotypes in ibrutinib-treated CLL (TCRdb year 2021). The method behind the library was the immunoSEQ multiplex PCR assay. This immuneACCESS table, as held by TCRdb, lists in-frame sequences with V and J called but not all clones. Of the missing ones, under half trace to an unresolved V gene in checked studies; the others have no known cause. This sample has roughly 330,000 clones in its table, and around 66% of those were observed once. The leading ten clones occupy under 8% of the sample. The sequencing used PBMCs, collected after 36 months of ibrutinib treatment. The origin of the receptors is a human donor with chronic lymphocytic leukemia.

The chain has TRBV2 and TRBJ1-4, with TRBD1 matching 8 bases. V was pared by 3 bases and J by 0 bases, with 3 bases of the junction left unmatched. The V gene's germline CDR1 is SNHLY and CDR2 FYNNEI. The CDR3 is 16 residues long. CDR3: CASSEDRVATNEKLFF. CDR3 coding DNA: TGTGCCAGCAGTGAGGACAGGGTTGCAACTAATGAAAAACTGTTTTTT.

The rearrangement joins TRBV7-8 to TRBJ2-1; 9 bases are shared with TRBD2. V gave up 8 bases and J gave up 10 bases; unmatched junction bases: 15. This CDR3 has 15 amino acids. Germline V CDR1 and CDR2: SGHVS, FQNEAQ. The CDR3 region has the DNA TGTGCCAGCTACTCTAGGCCGCGGGAGGGCCTAGAGCAGTTCTTC. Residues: CASYSRPREGLEQFF.

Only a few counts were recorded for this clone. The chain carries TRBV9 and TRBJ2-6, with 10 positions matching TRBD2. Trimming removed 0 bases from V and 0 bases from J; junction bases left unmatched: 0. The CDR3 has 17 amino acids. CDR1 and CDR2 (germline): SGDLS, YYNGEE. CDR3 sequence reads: CASSVVAGGSGANVLTF. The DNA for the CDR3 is TGTGCCAGCAGCGTAGTAGCGGGGGGCTCTGGGGCCAACGTCCTGACTTTC.

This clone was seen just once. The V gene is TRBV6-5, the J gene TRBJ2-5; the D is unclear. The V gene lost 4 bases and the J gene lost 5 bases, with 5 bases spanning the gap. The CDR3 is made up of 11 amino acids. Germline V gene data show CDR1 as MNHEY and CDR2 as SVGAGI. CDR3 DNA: TGTGCCAGCAGTTCCTGGGAGACCCAGTACTTC. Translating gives CASSSWETQYF.

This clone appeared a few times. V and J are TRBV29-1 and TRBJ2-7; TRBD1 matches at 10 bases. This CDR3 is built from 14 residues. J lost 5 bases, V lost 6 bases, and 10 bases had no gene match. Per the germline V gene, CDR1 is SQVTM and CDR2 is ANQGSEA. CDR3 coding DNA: TGCAGCGTGGCCACCGGGACAGGGGTAAACGAGCAGTACTTC. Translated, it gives CSVATGTGVNEQYF.

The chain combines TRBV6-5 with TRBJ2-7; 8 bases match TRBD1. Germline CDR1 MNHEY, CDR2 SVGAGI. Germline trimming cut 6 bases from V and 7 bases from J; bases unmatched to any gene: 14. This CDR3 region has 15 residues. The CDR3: CASSSGTGALGEQYF. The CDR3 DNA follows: TGTGCCAGCAGCTCCGGGACAGGTGCCTTGGGGGAGCAGTACTTC.

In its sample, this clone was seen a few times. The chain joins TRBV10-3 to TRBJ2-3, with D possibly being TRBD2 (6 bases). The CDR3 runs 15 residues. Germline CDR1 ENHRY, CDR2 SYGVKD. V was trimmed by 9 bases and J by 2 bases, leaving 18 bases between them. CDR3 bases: TGTGCCATACTGTCCTCCCGGGAGAACACAGATACGCAGTATTTT. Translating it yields CAILSSRENTDTQYF.

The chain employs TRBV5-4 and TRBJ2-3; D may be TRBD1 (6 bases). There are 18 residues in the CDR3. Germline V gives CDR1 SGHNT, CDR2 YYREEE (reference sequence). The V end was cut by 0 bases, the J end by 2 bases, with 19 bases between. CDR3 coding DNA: TGTGCCAGCAGCTTGGGCAGGGGTCTTCCGACGGACACAGATACGCAGTATTTT. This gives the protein CASSLGRGLPTDTDTQYF. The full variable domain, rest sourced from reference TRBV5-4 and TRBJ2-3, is ETGVTQSPTHLIKTRGQQVTLRCSSQSGHNTVSWYQQALGQGPQFIFQYYREEENGRGNFPPRFSGLQFPNYSSELNVNALELDDSALYLCASSLGRGLPTDTDTQYFGPGTRLTVL.

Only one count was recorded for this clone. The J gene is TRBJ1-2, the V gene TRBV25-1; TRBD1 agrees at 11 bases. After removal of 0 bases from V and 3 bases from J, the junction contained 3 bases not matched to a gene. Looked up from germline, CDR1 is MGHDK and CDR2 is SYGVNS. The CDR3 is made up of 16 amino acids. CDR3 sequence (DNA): TGTGCCAGCAGTGAATATGGGGGACAGGGGGACTATGGCTACACCTTC. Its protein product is CASSEYGGQGDYGYTF.

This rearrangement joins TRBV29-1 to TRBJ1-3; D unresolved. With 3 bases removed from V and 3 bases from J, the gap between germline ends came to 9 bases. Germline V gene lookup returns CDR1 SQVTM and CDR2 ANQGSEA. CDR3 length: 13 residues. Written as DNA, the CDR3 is TGCAGCGTTGAGATACTAGATGGAAACACCATATATTTT. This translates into CSVEILDGNTIYF.

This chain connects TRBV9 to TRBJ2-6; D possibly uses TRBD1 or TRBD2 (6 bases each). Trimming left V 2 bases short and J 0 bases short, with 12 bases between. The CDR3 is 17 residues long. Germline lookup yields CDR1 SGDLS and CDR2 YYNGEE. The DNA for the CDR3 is TGTGCCAGCAGCGTTTCGGGGGCGTACTCTGGGGCCAACGTCCTGACTTTC. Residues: CASSVSGAYSGANVLTF.

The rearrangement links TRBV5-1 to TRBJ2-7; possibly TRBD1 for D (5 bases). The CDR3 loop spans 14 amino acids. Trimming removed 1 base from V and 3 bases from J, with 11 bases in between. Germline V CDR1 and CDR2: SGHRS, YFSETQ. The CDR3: CASSLLTASYEQYF. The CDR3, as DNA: TGCGCCAGCAGCTTGTTGACAGCCAGCTACGAGCAGTACTTC.

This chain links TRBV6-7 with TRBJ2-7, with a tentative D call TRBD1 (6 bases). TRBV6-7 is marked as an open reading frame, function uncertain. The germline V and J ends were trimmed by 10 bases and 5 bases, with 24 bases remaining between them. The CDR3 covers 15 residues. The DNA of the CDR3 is TGTGCCACCTTAAACAGGGCCCGGACTGTGGACGAGCAGTACTTC. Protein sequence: CATLNRARTVDEQYF.

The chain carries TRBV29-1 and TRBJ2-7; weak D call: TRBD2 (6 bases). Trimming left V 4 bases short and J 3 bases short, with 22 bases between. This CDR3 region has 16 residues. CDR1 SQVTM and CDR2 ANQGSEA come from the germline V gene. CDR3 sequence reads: CSVGETSPGRNYEQYF. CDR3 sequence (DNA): TGCAGCGTTGGGGAGACTAGTCCAGGGAGAAACTACGAGCAGTACTTC.

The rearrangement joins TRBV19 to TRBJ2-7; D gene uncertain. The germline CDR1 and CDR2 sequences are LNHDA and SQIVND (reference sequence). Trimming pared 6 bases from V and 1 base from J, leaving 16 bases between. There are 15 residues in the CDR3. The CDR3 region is CASSATRTDSYEQYF. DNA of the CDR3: TGTGCCAGTAGCGCTACCCGGACGGATTCCTACGAGCAGTACTTC. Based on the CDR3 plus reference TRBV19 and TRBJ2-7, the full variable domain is DGGITQSPKYLFRKEGQNVTLSCEQNLNHDAMYWYRQDPGQGLRLIYYSQIVNDFQKGDIAEGYSVSREKKESFPLTVTSAQKNPTAFYLCASSATRTDSYEQYFGPGTRLTVT.

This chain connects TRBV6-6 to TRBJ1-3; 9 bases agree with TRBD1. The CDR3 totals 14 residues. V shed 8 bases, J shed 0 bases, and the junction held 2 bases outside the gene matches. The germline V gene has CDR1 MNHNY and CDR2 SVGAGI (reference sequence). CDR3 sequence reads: CASSTGGSGNTIYF. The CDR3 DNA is TGTGCCAGCTCGACAGGGGGCTCTGGAAACACCATATATTTT.

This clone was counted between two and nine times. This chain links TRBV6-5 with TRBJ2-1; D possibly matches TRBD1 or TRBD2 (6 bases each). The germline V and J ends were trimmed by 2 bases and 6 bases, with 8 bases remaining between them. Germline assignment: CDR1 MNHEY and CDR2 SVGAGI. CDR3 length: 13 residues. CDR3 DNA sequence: TGTGCCAGCAGTTACAAGGGGGGCAATGAGCAGTTCTTC. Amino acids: CASSYKGGNEQFF.

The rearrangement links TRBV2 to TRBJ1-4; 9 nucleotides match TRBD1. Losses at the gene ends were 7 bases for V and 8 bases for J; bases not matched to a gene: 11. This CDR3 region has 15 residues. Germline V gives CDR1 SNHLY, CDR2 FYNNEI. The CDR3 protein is CASTRTGAQREKLFF. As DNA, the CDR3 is TGTGCCAGCACCCGGACAGGGGCACAGAGGGAAAAACTGTTTTTT.

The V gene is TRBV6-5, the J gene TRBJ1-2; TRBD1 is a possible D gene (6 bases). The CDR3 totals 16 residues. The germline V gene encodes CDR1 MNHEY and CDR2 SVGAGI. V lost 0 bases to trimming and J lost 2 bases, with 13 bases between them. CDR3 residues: CASSYSRGAGNYGYTF. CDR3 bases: TGTGCCAGCAGTTACTCCCGGGGGGCCGGGAACTATGGCTACACCTTC.

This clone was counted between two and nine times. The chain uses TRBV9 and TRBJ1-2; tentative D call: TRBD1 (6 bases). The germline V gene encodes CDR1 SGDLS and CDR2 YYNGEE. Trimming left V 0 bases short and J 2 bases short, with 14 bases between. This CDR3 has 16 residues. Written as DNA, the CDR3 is TGTGCCAGCAGCGTAGCTCGGACAGTTCCCAACTATGGCTACACCTTC. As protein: CASSVARTVPNYGYTF.

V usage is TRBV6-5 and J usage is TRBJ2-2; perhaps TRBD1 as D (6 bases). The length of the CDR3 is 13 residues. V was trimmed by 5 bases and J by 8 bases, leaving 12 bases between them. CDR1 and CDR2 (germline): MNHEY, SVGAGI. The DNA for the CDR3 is TGTGCCAGCAGTGACCTAGGGGGAGGGGAGCTGTTTTTT. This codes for CASSDLGGGELFF.

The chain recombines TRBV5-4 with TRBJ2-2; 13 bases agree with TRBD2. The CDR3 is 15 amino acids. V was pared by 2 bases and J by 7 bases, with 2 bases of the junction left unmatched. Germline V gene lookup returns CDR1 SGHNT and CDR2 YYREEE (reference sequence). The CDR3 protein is CASSFRTSGGGELFF. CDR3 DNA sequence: TGTGCCAGCAGCTTCCGGACTAGCGGGGGCGGGGAGCTGTTTTTT.

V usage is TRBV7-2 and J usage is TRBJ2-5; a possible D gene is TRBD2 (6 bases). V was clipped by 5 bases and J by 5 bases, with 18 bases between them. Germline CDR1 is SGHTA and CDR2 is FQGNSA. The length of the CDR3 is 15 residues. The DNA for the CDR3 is TGTGCCAGCAGCCCACTGGGACTGCCATTGGAGACCCAGTACTTC. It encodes CASSPLGLPLETQYF. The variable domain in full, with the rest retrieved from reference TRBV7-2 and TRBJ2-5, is GAGVSQSPSNKVTEKGKDVELRCDPISGHTALYWYRQSLGQGLEFLIYFQGNSAPDKSGLPSDRFSAERTGGSVSTLTIQRTQQEDSAVYLCASSPLGLPLETQYFGPGTRLLVL.

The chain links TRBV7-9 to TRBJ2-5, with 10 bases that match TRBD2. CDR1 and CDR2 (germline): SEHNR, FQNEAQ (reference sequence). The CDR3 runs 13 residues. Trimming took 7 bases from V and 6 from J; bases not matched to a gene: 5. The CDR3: CASTSSGSKTQYF. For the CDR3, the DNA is TGTGCCAGCACCTCTAGCGGGAGCAAGACCCAGTACTTC.

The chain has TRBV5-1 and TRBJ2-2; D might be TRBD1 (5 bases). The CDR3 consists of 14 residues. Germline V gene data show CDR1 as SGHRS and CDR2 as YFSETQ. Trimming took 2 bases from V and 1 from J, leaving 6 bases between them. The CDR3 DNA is TGCGCCAGCAGCTTAACAGGGAACACCGGGGAGCTGTTTTTT. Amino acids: CASSLTGNTGELFF. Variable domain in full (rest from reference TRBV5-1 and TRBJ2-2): KAGVTQTPRYLIKTRGQQVTLSCSPISGHRSVSWYQQTPGQGLQFLFEYFSETQRNKGNFPGRFSGRQFSNSRSEMNVSTLELGDSALYLCASSLTGNTGELFFGEGSRLTVL.

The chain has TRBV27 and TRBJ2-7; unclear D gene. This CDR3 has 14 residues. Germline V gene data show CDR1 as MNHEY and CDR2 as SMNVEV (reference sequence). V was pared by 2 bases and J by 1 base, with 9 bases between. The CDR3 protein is CASSLTLLSYEQYF. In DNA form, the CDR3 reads TGTGCCAGCAGTTTAACCCTCTTATCCTACGAGCAGTACTTC.

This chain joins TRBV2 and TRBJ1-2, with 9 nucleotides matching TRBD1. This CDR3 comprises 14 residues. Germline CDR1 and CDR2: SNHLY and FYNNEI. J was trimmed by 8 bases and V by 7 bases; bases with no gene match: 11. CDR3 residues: CASIRDRESSGYTF. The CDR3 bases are TGTGCCAGCATCCGGGACAGGGAGTCGAGCGGCTACACCTTC.

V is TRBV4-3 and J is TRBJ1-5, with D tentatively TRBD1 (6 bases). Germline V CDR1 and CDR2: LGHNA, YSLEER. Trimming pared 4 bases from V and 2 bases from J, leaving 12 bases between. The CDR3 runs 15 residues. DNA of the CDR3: TGCGCCAGCAGCCGAGAGACAGGCCGCAATCAGCCCCAGCATTTT. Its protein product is CASSRETGRNQPQHF.

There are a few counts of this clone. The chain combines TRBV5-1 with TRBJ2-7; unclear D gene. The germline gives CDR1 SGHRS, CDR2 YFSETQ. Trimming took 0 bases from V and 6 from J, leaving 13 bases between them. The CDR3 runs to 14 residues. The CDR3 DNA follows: TGCGCCAGCAGCTTGGCTCAGGCCCCCGGCGAGCAGTACTTC. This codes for CASSLAQAPGEQYF.

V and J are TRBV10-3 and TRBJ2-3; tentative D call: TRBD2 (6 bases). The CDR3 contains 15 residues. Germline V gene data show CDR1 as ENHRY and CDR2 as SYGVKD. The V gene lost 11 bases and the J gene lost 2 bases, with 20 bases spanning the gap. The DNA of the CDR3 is TGTGCCGCCCAACGCCAGCTAGCGTCCACAGATACGCAGTATTTT. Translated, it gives CAAQRQLASTDTQYF.

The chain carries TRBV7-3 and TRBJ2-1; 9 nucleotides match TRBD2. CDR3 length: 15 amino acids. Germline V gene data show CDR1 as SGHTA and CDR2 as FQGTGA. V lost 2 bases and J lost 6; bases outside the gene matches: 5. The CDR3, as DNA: TGTGCCAGCAGCTTAGCGCTAGCGGGGACCAATGAGCAGTTCTTC. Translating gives CASSLALAGTNEQFF.

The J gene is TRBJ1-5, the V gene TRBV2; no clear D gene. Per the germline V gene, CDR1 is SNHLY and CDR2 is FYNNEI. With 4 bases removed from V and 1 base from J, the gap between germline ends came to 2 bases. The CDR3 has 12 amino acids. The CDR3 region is CASSVSNQPQHF. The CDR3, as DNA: TGTGCCAGCAGTGTAAGCAATCAGCCCCAGCATTTT.